This TCR beta chain was obtained from a study of blood T cell repertoires in COVID-19. The method was immunoSEQ multiplex PCR; TCRdb's version includes in-frame clones alone and lacks a portion of them. The table records about 90,000 clones, 75% to 90% of them present only once. The CDR3 is 15 residues long. J lost 4 bases, V lost 3 bases, and 7 bases had no gene match. Germline CDR1 is ENHRY and CDR2 is SYGVKD. This TCR derives from a woman in her seventies with acute or convalescent COVID-19. Sequencing was performed on peripheral blood. The V call is TRBV10-3, the J call TRBJ1-1; 8 nucleotides line up with TRBD1. CDR3 DNA sequence: TGTGCCATCAGTGACACCGGGACAGGACGCACTGAAGCTTTCTTT. It encodes CAISDTGTGRTEAFF.